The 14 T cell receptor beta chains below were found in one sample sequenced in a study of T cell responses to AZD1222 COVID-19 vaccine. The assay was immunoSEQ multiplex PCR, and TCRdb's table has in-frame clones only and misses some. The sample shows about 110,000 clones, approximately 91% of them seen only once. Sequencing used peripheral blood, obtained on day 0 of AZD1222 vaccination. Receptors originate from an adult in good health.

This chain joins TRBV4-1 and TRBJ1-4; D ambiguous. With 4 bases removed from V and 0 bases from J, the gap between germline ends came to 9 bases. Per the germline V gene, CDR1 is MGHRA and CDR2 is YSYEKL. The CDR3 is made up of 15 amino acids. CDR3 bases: TGCGCCAGCAGCCCCCACAAAGCAACTAATGAAAAACTGTTTTTT. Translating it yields CASSPHKATNEKLFF.

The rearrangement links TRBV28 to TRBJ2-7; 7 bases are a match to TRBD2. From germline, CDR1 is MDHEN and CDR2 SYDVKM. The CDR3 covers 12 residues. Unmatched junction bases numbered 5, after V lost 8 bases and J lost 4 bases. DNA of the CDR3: TGTGCCAGCTTCTCCGGGGGGTACGAGCAGTACTTC. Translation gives CASFSGGYEQYF.

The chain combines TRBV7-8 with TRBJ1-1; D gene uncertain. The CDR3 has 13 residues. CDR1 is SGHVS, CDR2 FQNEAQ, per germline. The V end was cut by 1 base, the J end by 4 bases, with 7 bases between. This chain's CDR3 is CASSLGYGTEAFF. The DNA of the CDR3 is TGTGCCAGCAGCTTAGGCTACGGCACTGAAGCTTTCTTT. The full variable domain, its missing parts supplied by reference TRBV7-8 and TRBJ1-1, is GAGVSQSPRYKVAKRGQDVALRCDPISGHVSLFWYQQALGQGPEFLTYFQNEAQLDKSGLPSDRFFAERPEGSVSTLKIQRTQQEDSAVYLCASSLGYGTEAFFGQGTRLTVV.

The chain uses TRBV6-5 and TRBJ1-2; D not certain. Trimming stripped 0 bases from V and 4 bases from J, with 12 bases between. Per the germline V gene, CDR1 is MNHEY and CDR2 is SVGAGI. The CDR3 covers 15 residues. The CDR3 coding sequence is TGTGCCAGCAGTTACTCTCCTCGAGAGAGCTATGGCTACACCTTC. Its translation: CASSYSPRESYGYTF.

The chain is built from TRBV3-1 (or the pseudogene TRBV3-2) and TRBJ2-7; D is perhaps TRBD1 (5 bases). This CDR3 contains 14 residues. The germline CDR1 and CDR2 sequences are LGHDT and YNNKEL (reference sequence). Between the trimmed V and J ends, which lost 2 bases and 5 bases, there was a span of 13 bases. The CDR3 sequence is CASSQLGKGNEQYF. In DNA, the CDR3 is TGTGCCAGCAGCCAACTAGGCAAGGGGAACGAGCAGTACTTC.

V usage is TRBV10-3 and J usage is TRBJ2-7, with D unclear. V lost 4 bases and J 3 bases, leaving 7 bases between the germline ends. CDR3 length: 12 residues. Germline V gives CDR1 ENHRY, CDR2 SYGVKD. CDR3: CAISASLYEQYF. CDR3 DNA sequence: TGTGCCATCAGTGCTAGTCTCTACGAGCAGTACTTC.

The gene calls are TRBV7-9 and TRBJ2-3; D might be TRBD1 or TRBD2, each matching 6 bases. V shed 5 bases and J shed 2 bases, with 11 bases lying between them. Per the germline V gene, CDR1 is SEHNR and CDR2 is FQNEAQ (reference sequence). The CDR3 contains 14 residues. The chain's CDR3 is CASSPRGDTDTQYF. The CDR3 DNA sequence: TGTGCCAGCAGCCCAAGGGGGGACACAGATACGCAGTATTTT.

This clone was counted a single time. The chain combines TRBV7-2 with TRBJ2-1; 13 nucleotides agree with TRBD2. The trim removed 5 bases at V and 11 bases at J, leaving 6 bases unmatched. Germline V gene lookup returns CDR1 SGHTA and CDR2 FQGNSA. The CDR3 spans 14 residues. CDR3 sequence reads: CASSRTSGGFQQFF. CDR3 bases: TGTGCCAGCAGCCGGACTAGCGGGGGCTTTCAGCAGTTCTTC.

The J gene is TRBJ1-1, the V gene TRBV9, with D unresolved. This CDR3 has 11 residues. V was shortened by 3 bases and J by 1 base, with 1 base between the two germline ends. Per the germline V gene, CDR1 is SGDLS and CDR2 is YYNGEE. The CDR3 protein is CASSANTEAFF. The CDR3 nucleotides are TGTGCCAGCAGCGCGAACACTGAAGCTTTCTTT.

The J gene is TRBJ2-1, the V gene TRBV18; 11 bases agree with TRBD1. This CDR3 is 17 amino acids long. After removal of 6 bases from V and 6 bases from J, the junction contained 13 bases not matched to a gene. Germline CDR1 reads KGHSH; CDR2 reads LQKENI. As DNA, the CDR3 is TGTGCCAGCTCCCTATCCCCTGGACAGGGGGCGGGCAATGAGCAGTTCTTC. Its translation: CASSLSPGQGAGNEQFF.

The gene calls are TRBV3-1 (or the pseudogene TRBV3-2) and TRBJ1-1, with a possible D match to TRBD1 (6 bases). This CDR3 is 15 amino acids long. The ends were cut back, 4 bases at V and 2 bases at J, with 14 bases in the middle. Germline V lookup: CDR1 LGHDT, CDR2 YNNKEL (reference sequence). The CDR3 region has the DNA TGTGCCAGCAGCCCCTTCGACAGGTTTAACACTGAAGCTTTCTTT. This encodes CASSPFDRFNTEAFF.

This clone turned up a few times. Here the CDR3 DNA reads TGTGCCAGCAGCTTCGGCAGGGTGGCAGATACGCAGTATTTT. This translates into CASSFGRVADTQYF. The chain carries TRBV5-4 and TRBJ2-3; possibly TRBD1 for D (5 bases). From germline, CDR1 is SGHNT and CDR2 YYREEE (reference sequence). CDR3 length: 14 residues. With 2 bases removed from V and 4 bases from J, the gap between germline ends came to 11 bases.

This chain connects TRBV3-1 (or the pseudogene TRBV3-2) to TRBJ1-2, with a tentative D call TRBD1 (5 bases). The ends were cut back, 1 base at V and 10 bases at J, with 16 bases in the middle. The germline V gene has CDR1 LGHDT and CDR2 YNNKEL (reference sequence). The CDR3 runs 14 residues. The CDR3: CASSQATASGHYTF. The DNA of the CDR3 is TGTGCCAGCAGCCAAGCGACAGCCTCAGGACACTACACCTTC.

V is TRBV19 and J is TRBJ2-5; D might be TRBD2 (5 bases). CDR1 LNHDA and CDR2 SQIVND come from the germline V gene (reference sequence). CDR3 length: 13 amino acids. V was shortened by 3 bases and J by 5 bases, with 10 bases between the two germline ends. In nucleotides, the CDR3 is TGTGCCAGTAGTATGCCCGGCGGGGAGACCCAGTACTTC. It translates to CASSMPGGETQYF.